A selection of T cell receptor beta chains follows, all from one sample in a study of blood T cell repertoires in COVID-19. Only in-frame clones appear in the TCRdb table, and some are missing; sequencing was by immunoSEQ multiplex PCR. Among roughly 90,000 clones listed, around 86% were seen once. The sequenced sample was peripheral blood. The receptors shown here come from a human donor in a cohort sampled during active COVID-19. Each CDR3 is given with its conserved first and last residue.

>TRBV2|16
CASSGAGALSYNEQFF
>TRBV9|15
CASSFSSGTSGEQYF
>TRBV5-6|13
CASLRSGTDTQYF
>TRBV9|17
CASSAGTGERRETEAFF
>TRBV7-3|20
CASSLHGTSGSLGDTGELFF
>TRBV18|14
CASSATEQNQPQHF
>TRBV6-5|11
CASTATYEQYF
>TRBV24-1|15
CATSPGTSGTDTQYF
>TRBV19|14
CASRTGLAQETQYF
>TRBV28|16
CASRTPAGGPTDTQYF
>TRBV2|14
CASRKAGAQREQFF
>TRBV14|20
CASSQDQVGWASGSTGELFF
>TRBV15|16
CATSRYPSGSYNEQFF
>TRBV5-1|14
CASSPGPVAQPQHF
>TRBV24-1|15
CATSDPTSGRNEQFF
>TRBV5-6|15
CASSLGSGAGEKLFF
>TRBV6-6|16
CASRLLAGDGAGELFF
>TRBV5-1|15
CASSLSYRGSEELFF
>TRBV27|15
CASSNIGVYSYEQYF
>TRBV5-1|16
CASSLGAGGPTDTQYF
>TRBV5-1|15
CASSAIGVGNTEAFF
>TRBV24-1|13
CATSGGGLTEQYF
>TRBV7-9|15
CASSLAQGAGDTIYF
>TRBV5-5|14
CASSFLTGRTEAFF
>TRBV30|15
CASSSGLGSTGELFF
>TRBV19|16
CASSIGGDGFLYTQYF
>TRBV3-1/TRBV3-2|15
CASSQAIGTRETQYF
>TRBV3-1/TRBV3-2|17
CASSQKTYGSNTGELFF
>TRBV5-1|16
CASSIGTSDNTGELFF
>TRBV6-4|12
CATRLDAYEQYF
>TRBV5-6|13
CASSSGGSHEQYF
>TRBV6-5|12
CATRQGNTEAFF
>TRBV2|15
CASTWGLQGKDGYTF
>TRBV20-1|11
CSAPTHIEAFF
>TRBV29-1|15
CSVVARTGGQETQYF
>TRBV5-1|16
CASSLAGVAVGSPLHF
>TRBV6-5|13
CASSYLGVGEQFF
>TRBV10-1|18
CASSSTSGSPPPYNEQFF
>TRBV24-1|15
CATSDLHGGTYEQYF
>TRBV28|13
CASRTGVNEKLFF
>TRBV28|15
CASSGYGAANTEAFF
>TRBV10-1|19
CASSPAETGGLMKGNEQFF
>TRBV28|13
CASRRTGGNEQYF